This entry features one T cell receptor (beta chain) sequence. This clonotype has just one count. What this receptor recognizes is not known. Per-nucleotide qualities are absent, and no much larger clonotype sits a single base away. Support from one read is weak. Patients chosen for sequencing had shown expansion of CD8+CD57+ cells by flow cytometry. Every patient had severe acquired aplastic anemia, diagnosed using the International Study of Aplastic Anemia and Agranulocytosis and Camitta criteria. No therapy had been received by the patients at the time of blood sampling. In this study, sorted CD4+ and CD8+ T cells from the blood of healthy subjects and of severe aplastic anemia patients had their TCR repertoires deep-sequenced. Patients were enrolled in the USA under clinicaltrials.gov protocols 00001620, 01623167, 00001397, 00071045, 00081523 and 00961064. Ficoll-Paque density gradient centrifugation was used to isolate peripheral blood mononuclear cells. CD4+ and CD8+ T cells were sorted by FACS or magnetic beads before DNA extraction.

Genomic DNA was used as template for profiling of TCR beta VDJ combinations and CDR3 sequences. An Illumina HiSeq 2000 was used for TCR repertoire sequencing. In the paper's pipeline: Repertoire assessment relied on Simpson's diversity index, CDR3 size and DJ length profiles, and TRBV/TRBJ rearrangement plots. The most abundant DNA sequence in the deep sequencing data was taken as the immunodominant clone. CDR3 amino acid sequences were screened for sharing across subjects and were compared with published repertoires and the VDJdb database. The raw public reads went through TCRdb reprocessing: fastp at Q25, MiXCR clone calling, in-frame beta chains kept. For every CDR3 protein sequence, its rows merge into one entry that carries the most common genes and DNA. The V and J calls, along with clone size, are taken from TCRdb and not from the paper's own processing. Recorded for this sample are fewer than 85,000 distinct CDR3 sequences; roughly three quarters of them occurred a single time. The ten largest clonotypes hold 80% to 90% of the sample.

The sample belongs to a study of CD8+CD57+ T cells in acquired aplastic anemia (dated by TCRdb to 2016 to 2019). Context from the whole study: Extracted DNA from sorted CD4+ and CD8+ cells averaged around 3.2 ug, ranging from about 0.2 to 30 ug. CD8+CD57+ expansion was defined as a frequency above the mean frequency observed in healthy subjects. Here is what the overall study found, with its caveats: Although roughly 29 CD8+ CDR3 sequences were shared by patients and controls, these sequences appeared highly expressed in patients and within the immunodominant clones of patients. Between patients and healthy controls, no significant difference in CD8+ Simpson's diversity was found (P=0.060).

Trimming takes 0 bases off V and 7 bases off J; junction bases not matched to a gene: 8. The CDR3 measures 16 amino acids from cysteine to phenylalanine. The entry retains the CDR3 DNA only, 48 bases that are in frame from base 1. CDR1 and CDR2 were assigned from the germline V gene as SGDLS and YYNGEE. Specimen: sorted CD4+, CD8+, or CD8+CD57+ T cells (not recorded which) from PBMCs. The receptor comes from a human donor with aplastic anemia. This receptor chain uses TRBV9 and TRBJ2-1, and 9 junction bases match TRBD2. CDR3 reads: CASSVVGLAGINEQFF. The sequence in DNA is TGTGCCAGCAGCGTAGTGGGGCTAGCGGGGATTAATGAGCAGTTCTTC.